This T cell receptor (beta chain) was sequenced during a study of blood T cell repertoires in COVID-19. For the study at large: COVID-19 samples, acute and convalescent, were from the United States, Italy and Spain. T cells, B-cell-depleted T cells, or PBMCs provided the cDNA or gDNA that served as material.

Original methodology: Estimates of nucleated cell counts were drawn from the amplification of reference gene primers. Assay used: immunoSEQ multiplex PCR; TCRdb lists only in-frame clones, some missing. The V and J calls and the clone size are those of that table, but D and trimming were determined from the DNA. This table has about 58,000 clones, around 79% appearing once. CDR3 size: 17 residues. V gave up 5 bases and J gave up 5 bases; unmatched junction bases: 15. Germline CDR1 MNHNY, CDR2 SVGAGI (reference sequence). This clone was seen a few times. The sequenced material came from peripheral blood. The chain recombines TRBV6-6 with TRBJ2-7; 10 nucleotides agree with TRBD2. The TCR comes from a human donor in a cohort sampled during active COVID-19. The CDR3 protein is CASSPDRASGSPHEQYF. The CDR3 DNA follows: TGTGCCAGCAGTCCCGATAGGGCTAGCGGGAGTCCCCACGAGCAGTACTTC.